The sequence of this TCR beta chain was determined in a study of post-analysis software for immune sequencing data. Study-wide context: Patients had relapsing-remitting, secondary progressive or progressive-relapsing multiple sclerosis; some lacked subtype. Study-wide results and caveats: Versus controls, multiple sclerosis patients showed significantly lower diversity (normalized Chao1). The study found TRBV5-6, TRBV5-1 and TRBV20-1 among about five TRBV segments more frequent in patients than controls.

Germline trimming cut 4 bases from V and 2 bases from J; bases unmatched to any gene: 8. Germline CDR1 reads SQVTM; CDR2 reads ANQGSEA. This CDR3 region has 15 residues. Unique molecular identifiers were built into the TCR beta cDNA libraries. When about 0.9 to 11 million T cells were used, they gave hundreds of thousands of cDNA molecules. Via MiXCR, TCRdb re-called the PCR reads, giving one row per CDR3 protein. The sample comprises hundreds of thousands of distinct CDR3 sequences, 39% of which are singletons, and approximately 7.1% rests with the top ten. On this clonotype: Its antigen is unidentified.

The TCR was taken from a girl aged 2-10 years with multiple sclerosis. The rearrangement links TRBV29-1 to TRBJ2-5; 9 nucleotides line up with TRBD1. The specimen sequenced was blood. CDR3 loop: CSVAYTGGGQETQYF. DNA of the CDR3: TGCAGCGTTGCTTACACAGGGGGCGGACAAGAGACCCAGTACTTC.